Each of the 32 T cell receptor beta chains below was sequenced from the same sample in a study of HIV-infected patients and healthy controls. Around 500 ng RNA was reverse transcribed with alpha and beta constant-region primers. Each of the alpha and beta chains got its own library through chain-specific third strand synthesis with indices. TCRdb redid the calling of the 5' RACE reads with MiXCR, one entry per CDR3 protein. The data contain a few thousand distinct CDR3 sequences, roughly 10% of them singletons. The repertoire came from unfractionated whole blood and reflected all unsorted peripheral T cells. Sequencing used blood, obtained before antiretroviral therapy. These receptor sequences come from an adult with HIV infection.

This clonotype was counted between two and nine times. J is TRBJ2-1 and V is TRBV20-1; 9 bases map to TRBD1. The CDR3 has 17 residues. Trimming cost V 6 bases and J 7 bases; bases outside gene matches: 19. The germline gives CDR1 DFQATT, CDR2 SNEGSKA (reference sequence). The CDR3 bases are TGCAGTGCACACACTACCGGCGGACAGGGGTGGTATAATGAGCAGTTCTTC. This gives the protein CSAHTTGGQGWYNEQFF.

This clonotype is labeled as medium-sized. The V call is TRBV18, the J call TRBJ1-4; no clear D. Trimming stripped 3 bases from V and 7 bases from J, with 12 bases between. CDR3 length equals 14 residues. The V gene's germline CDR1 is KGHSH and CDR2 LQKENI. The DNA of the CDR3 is TGTGCCAGCTCACCGAGCTTAAGCGGTGAAAAACTGTTTTTT. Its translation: CASSPSLSGEKLFF.

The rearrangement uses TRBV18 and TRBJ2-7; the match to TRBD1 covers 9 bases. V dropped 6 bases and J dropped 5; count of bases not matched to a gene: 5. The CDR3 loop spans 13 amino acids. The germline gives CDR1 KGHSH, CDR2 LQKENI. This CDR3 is CASSGTGIHEQYF. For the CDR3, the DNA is TGTGCCAGCTCGGGGACAGGGATCCACGAGCAGTACTTC.

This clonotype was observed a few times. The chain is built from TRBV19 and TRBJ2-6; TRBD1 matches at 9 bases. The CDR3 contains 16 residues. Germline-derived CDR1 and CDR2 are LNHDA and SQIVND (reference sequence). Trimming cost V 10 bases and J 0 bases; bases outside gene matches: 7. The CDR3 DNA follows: TGTGCCACCGGACAGGGGCTAATCTCTGGGGCCAACGTCCTGACTTTC. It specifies CATGQGLISGANVLTF.

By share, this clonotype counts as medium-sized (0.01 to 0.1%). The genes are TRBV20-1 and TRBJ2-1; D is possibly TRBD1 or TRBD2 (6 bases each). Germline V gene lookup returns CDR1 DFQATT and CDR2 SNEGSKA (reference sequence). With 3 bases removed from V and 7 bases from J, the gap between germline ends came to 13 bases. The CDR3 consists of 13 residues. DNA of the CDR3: TGCAGTGCTAGGAACAGGGCGGGGAATGAGCAGTTCTTC. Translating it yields CSARNRAGNEQFF.

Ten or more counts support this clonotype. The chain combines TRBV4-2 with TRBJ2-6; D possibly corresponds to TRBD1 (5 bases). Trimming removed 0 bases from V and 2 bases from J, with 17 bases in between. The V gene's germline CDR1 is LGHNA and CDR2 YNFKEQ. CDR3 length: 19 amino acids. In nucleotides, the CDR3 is TGTGCCAGCAGCCAAGAACTCTGGAGCATAGGGGCTGGGGCCAACGTCCTGACTTTC. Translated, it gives CASSQELWSIGAGANVLTF.

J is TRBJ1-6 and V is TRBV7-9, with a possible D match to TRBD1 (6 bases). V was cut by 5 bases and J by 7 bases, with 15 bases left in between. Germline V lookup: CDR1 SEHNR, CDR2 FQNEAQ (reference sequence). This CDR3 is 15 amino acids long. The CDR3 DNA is TGTGCCAGCAGCCCGGGATTGGGGGCAAATTCACCCCTCCACTTT. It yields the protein CASSPGLGANSPLHF.

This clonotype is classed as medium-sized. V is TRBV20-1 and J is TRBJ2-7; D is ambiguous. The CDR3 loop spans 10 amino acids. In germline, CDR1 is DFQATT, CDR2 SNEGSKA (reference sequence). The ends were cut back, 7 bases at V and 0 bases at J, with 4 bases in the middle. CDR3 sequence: CSVLSYEQYF. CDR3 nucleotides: TGCAGTGTACTCTCCTACGAGCAGTACTTC.

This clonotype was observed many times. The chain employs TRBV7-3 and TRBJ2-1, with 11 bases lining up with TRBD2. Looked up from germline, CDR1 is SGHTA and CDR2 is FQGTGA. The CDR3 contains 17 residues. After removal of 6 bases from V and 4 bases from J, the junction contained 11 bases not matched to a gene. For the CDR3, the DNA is TGTGCCAGCAGTGCTAGCGGGGGGAAGAGTTCTTACAATGAGCAGTTCTTC. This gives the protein CASSASGGKSSYNEQFF.

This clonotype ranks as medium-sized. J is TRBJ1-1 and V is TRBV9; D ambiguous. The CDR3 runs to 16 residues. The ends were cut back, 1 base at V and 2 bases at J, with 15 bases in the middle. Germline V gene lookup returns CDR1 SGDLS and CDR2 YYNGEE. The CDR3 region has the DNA TGTGCCAGCAGCGTATACACTATGGGCATAAACACTGAAGCTTTCTTT. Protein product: CASSVYTMGINTEAFF. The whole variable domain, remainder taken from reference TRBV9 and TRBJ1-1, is DSGVTQTPKHLITATGQRVTLRCSPRSGDLSVYWYQQSLDQGLQFLIQYYNGEERAKGNILERFSAQQFPDLHSELNLSSLELGDSALYFCASSVYTMGINTEAFFGQGTRLTVV.

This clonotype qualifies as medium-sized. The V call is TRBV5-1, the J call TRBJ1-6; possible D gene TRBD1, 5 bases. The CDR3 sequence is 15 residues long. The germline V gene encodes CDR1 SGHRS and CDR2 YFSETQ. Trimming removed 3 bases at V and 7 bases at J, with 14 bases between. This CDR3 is CASSSPDTLNSPLHF. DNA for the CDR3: TGCGCCAGCAGCTCGCCGGACACCCTAAATTCACCCCTCCACTTT.

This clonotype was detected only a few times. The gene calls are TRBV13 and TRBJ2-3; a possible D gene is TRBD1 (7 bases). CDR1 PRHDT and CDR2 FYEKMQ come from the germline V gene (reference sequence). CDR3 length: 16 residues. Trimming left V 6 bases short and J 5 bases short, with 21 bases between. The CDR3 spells CASRRSRGAHQDTQYF. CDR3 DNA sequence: TGTGCCAGCAGGCGCAGCAGGGGGGCGCATCAAGATACGCAGTATTTT.

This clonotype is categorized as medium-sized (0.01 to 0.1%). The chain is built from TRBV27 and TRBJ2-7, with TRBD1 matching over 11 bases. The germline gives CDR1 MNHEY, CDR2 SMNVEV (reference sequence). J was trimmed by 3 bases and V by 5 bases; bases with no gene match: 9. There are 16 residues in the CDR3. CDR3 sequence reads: CASSPTPGQGGYEQYF. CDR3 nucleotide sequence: TGTGCCAGCAGTCCTACGCCGGGACAGGGGGGCTACGAGCAGTACTTC.

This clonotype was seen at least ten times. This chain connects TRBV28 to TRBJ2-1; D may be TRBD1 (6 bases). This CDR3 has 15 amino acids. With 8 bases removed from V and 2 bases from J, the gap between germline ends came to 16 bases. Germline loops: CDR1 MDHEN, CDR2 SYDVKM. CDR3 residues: CASPIGTTTYNEQFF. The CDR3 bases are TGTGCCAGCCCGATCGGGACAACGACCTACAATGAGCAGTTCTTC.

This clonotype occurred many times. The CDR3 reads CASSLGRGPPRRANVLTF. The CDR3 DNA follows: TGTGCCAGCAGTCTGGGACGGGGCCCCCCGAGAAGGGCCAACGTCCTGACTTTC. The rearrangement uses TRBV25-1 and TRBJ2-6; D tentatively fits TRBD1 or TRBD2 (5 bases each). The V gene lost 5 bases and the J gene lost 5 bases, with 22 bases spanning the gap. Looked up from germline, CDR1 is MGHDK and CDR2 is SYGVNS. This CDR3 is 18 amino acids long.

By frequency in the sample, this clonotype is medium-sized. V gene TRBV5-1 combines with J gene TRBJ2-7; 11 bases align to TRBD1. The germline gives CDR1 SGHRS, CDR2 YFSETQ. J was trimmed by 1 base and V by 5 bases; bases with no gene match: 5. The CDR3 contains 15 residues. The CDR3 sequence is CASRPDRGLSYEQYF. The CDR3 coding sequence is TGCGCCAGCAGGCCGGACAGGGGGCTATCCTACGAGCAGTACTTC.

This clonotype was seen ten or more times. CDR3 protein: CASSLGDTQYF. The CDR3, as DNA: TGTGCCAGCAGCTTGGGAGATACGCAGTATTTT. The rearrangement joins TRBV11-2 to TRBJ2-3; no clear D gene. Trimming pared 3 bases from V and 5 bases from J, leaving 3 bases between. Germline-derived CDR1 and CDR2 are SGHAT and FQNNGV. CDR3 length: 11 residues.

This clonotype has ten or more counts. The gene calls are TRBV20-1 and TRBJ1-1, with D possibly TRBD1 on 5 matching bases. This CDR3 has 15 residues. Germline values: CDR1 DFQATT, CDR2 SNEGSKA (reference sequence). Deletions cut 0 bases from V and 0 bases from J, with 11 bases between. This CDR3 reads CSARDRDAMNTEAFF. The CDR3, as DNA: TGCAGTGCTAGAGATAGGGACGCGATGAACACTGAAGCTTTCTTT.

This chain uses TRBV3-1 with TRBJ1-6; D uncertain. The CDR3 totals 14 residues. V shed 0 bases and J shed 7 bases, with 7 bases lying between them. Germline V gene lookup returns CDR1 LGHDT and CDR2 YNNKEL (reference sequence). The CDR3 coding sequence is TGTGCCAGCAGCCAAGAGCTCGGCAATTCACCCCTCCACTTT. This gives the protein CASSQELGNSPLHF.

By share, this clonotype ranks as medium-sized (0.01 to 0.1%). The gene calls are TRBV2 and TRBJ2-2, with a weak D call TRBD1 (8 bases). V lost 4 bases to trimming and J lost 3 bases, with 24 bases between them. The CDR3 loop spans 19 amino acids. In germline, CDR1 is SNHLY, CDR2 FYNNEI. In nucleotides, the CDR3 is TGTGCCAGCAGTGGACCCGGACAGGGAGGGTACTCGGACACCGGGGAGCTGTTTTTT. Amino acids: CASSGPGQGGYSDTGELFF.

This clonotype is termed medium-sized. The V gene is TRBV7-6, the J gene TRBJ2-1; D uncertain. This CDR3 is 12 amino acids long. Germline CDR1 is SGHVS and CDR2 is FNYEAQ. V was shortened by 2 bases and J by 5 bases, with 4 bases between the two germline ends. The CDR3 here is CASSLYDNEQFF. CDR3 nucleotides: TGTGCCAGCAGCTTATACGACAATGAGCAGTTCTTC.

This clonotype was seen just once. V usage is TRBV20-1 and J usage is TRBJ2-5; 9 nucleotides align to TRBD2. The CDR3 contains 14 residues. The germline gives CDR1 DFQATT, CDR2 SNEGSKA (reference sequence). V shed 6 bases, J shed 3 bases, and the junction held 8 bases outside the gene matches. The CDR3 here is CSAQPSGGKETQYF. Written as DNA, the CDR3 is TGCAGTGCGCAACCCAGCGGGGGGAAAGAGACCCAGTACTTC.

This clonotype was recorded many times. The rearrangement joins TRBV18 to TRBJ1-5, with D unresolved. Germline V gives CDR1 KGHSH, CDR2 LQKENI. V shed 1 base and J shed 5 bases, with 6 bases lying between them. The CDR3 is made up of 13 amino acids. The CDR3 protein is CASSPQGYQPQHF. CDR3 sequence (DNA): TGTGCCAGCTCACCACAGGGATATCAGCCCCAGCATTTT.

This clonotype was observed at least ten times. The CDR3 region is CASSPGTSPTDTQYF. The CDR3 DNA reads as TGTGCCAGCAGCCCTGGGACTAGCCCCACAGATACGCAGTATTTT. The chain recombines TRBV6-5 with TRBJ2-3; 9 bases map to TRBD2. Trimming cost V 6 bases and J 2 bases; bases outside gene matches: 6. The CDR3 runs to 15 residues. The germline V gene encodes CDR1 MNHEY and CDR2 SVGAGI.

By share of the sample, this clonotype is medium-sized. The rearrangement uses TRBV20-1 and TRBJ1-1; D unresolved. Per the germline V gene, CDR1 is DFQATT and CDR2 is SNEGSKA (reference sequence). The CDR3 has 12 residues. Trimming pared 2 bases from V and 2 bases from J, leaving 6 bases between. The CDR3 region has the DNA TGCAGTGCTAGACCGGTAAACACTGAAGCTTTCTTT. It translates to CSARPVNTEAFF.

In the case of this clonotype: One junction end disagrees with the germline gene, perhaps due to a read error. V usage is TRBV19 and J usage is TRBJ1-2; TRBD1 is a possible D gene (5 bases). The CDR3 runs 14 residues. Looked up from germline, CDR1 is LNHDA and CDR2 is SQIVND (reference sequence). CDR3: CASSIVGTPYGYTF. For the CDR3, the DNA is TGTGCCAGTAGCATAGTGGGGACGCCTTATGGCTACACCTTC.

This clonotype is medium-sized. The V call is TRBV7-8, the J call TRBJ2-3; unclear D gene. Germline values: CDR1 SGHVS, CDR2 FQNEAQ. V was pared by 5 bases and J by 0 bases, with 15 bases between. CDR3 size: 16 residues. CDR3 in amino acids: CASSVRLMTSTDTQYF. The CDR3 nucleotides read TGTGCCAGCAGCGTCAGACTCATGACTAGCACAGATACGCAGTATTTT. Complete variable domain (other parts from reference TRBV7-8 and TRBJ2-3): GAGVSQSPRYKVAKRGQDVALRCDPISGHVSLFWYQQALGQGPEFLTYFQNEAQLDKSGLPSDRFFAERPEGSVSTLKIQRTQQEDSAVYLCASSVRLMTSTDTQYFGPGTRLTVL.

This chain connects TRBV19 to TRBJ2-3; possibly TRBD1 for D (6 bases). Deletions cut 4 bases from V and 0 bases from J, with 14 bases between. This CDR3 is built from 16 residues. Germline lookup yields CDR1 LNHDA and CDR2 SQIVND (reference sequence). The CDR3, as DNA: TGTGCCAGTAGTAGGGGGCCCCGATCTAGCACAGATACGCAGTATTTT. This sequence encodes CASSRGPRSSTDTQYF.

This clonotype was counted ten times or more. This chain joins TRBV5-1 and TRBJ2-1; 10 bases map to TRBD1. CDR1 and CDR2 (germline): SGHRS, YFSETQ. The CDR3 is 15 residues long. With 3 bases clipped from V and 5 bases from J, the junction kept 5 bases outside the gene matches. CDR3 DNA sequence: TGCGCCAGCAGCTCCGACAGGGGGCGGAACAATGAGCAGTTCTTC. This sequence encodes CASSSDRGRNNEQFF.

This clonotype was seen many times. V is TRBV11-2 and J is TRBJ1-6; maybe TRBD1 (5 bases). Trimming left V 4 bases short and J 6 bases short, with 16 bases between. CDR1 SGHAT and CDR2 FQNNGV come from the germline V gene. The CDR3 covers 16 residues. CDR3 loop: CASSSQGAVFNSPLHF. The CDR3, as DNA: TGTGCCAGCAGCTCCCAAGGGGCCGTGTTTAATTCACCCCTCCACTTT.

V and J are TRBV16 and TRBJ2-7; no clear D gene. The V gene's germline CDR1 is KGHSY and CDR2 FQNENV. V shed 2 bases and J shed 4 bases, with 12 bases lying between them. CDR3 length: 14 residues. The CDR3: CASSQIPQTYEQYF. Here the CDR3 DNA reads TGTGCCAGCAGCCAAATCCCTCAGACTTACGAGCAGTACTTC.

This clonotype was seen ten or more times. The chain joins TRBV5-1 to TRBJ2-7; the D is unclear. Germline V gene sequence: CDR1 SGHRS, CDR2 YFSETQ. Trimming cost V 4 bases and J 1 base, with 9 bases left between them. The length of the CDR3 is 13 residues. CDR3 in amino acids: CASSDTRSYEQYF. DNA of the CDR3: TGCGCCAGCAGCGACACTCGATCCTACGAGCAGTACTTC.